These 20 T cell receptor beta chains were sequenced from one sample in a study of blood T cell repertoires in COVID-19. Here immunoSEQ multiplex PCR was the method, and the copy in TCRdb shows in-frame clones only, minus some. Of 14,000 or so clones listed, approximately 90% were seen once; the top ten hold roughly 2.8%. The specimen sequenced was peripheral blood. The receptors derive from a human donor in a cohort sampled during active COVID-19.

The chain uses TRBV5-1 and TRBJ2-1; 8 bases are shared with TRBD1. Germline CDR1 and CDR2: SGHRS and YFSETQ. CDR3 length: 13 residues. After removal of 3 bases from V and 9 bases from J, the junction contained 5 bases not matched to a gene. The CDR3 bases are TGCGCCAGCAGCTCGAACAGGGGGTTTGAGCAGTTCTTC. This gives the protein CASSSNRGFEQFF.

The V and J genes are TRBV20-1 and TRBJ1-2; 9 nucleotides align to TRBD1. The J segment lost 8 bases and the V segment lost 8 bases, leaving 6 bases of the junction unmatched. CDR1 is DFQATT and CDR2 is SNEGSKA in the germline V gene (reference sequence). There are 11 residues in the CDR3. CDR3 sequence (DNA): TGCAGTATTGGGACAGGGAACGGCTACACCTTC. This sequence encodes CSIGTGNGYTF.

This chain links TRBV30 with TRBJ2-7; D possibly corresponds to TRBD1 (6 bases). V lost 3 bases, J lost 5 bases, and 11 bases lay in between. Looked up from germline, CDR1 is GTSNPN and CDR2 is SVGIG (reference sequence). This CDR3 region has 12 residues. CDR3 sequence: CAWSRTGNEQYF. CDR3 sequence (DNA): TGTGCCTGGAGCCGTACAGGGAACGAGCAGTACTTC.

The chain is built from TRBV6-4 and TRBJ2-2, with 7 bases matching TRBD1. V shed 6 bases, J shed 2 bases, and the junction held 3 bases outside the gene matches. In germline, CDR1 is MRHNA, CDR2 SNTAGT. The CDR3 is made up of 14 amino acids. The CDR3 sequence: CASRGQINTGELFF. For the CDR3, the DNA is TGTGCCAGCAGGGGACAGATTAACACCGGGGAGCTGTTTTTT.

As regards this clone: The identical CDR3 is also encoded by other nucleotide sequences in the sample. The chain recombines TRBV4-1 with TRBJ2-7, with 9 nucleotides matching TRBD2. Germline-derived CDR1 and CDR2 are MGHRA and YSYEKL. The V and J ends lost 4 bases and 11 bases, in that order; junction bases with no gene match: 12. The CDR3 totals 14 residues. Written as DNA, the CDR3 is TGCGCCAGCAGCCCAACATCCCCAAGACTAGCGGAGTACTTC. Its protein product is CASSPTSPRLAEYF.

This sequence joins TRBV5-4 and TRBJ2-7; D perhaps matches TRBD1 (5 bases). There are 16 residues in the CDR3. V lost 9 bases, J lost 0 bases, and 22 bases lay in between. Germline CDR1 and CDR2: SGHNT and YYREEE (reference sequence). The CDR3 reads CATGPQGRVSSYEQYF. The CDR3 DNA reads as TGTGCCACAGGGCCCCAGGGCAGGGTCAGCTCCTACGAGCAGTACTTC.

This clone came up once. CDR3 DNA sequence: TGTGCCAGCTCACCACCGGGACAGGGAAAGCAAGAGACCCAGTACTTC. Translated, it gives CASSPPGQGKQETQYF. V gene TRBV18 combines with J gene TRBJ2-5; 9 nucleotides line up with TRBD1. The CDR3 has 16 residues. Losses at the gene ends were 0 bases for V and 2 bases for J; bases not matched to a gene: 4. Germline V gives CDR1 KGHSH, CDR2 LQKENI.

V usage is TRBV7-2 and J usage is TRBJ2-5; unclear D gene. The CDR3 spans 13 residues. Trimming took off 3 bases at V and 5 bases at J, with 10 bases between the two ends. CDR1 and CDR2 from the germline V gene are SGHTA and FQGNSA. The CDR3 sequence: CASSFALLETQYF. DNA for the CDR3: TGTGCCAGCAGCTTTGCCTTACTGGAGACCCAGTACTTC.

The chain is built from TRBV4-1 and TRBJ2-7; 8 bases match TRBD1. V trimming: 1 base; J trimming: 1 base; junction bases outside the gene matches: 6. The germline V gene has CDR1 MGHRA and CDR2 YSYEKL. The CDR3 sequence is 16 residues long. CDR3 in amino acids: CASSQVRTGNSYEQYF. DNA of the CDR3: TGCGCCAGCAGCCAAGTGCGGACAGGGAATTCCTACGAGCAGTACTTC.

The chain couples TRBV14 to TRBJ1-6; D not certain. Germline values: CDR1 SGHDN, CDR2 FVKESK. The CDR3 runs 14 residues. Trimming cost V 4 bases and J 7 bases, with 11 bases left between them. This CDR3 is CASSPGLANSPLHF. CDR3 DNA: TGTGCCAGCAGCCCCGGACTGGCAAATTCACCCCTCCACTTT.

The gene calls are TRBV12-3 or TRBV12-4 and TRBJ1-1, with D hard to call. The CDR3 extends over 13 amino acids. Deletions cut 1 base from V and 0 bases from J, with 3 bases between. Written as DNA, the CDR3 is TGTGCCAGCAGTTTAGGCGTGAACACTGAAGCTTTCTTT. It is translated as CASSLGVNTEAFF.

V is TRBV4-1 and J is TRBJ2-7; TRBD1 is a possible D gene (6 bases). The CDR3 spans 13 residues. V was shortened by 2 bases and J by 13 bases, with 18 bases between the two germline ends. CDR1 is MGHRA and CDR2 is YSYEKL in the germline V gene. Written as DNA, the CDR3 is TGCGCCAGCAGCCAACAGACAGGCGAGTCTTTATACTTC. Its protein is CASSQQTGESLYF.

CDR3 protein: CASSPRDSYGYTF. The CDR3 nucleotides are TGTGCCAGCAGCCCCAGGGACAGCTATGGCTACACCTTC. The V and J genes are TRBV7-9 and TRBJ1-2; TRBD1 matches 7 bases. This CDR3 is 13 amino acids long. Germline assignment: CDR1 SEHNR and CDR2 FQNEAQ (reference sequence). After removal of 5 bases from V and 4 bases from J, the junction contained 4 bases not matched to a gene. Drawing the rest from reference TRBV7-9 and TRBJ1-2, the complete variable domain is DTGVSQNPRHKITKRGQNVTFRCDPISEHNRLYWYRQTLGQGPEFLTYFQNEAQLEKSRLLSDRFSAERPKGSFSTLEIQRTEQGDSAMYLCASSPRDSYGYTFGSGTRLTVV.

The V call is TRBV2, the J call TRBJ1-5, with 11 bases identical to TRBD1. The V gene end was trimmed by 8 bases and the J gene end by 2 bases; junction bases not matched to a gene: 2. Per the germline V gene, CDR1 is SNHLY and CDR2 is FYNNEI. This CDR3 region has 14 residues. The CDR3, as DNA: TGTGCCAGCGGGGGACAGGGGGGCAATCAGCCCCAGCATTTT. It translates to CASGGQGGNQPQHF.

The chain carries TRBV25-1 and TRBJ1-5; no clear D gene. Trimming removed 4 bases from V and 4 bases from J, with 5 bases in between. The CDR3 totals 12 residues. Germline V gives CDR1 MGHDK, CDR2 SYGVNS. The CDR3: CASSVANQPQHF. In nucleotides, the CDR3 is TGTGCCAGCAGTGTGGCAAATCAGCCCCAGCATTTT.

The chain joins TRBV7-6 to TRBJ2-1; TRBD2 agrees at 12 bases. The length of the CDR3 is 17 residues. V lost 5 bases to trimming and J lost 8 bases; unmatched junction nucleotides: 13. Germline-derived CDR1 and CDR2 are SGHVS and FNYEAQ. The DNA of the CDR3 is TGTGCCAGCAGCCCCCAAATGACTAGCGGGAGAACCCATGAGCAGTTCTTC. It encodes CASSPQMTSGRTHEQFF.

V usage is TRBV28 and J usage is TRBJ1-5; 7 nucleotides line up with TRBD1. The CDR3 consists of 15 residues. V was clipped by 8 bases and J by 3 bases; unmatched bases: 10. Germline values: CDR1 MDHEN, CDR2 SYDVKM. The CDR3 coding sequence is TGTGCCAGCTGGCCCGGGACAGCCTCCAATCAGCCCCAGCATTTT. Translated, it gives CASWPGTASNQPQHF.

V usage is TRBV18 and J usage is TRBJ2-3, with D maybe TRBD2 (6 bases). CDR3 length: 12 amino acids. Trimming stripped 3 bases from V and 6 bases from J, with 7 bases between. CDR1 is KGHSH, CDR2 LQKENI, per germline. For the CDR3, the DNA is TGTGCCAGCTCACCCCTAGCGGATACGCAGTATTTT. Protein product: CASSPLADTQYF.

For the CDR3, the DNA is TGTGCCAGCAGCTTGGGACTAGCGGGAGGTCCCTCCTTCGATGAGCAGTTCTTC. Its translation is CASSLGLAGGPSFDEQFF. This rearrangement joins TRBV9 to TRBJ2-1, with 15 bases lining up with TRBD2. From germline, CDR1 is SGDLS and CDR2 YYNGEE. V shed 4 bases and J 8 bases; nucleotides not matched to a gene: 13. The CDR3 loop spans 18 amino acids. Full variable domain (missing parts from reference TRBV9 and TRBJ2-1): DSGVTQTPKHLITATGQRVTLRCSPRSGDLSVYWYQQSLDQGLQFLIQYYNGEERAKGNILERFSAQQFPDLHSELNLSSLELGDSALYFCASSLGLAGGPSFDEQFFGPGTRLTVL.

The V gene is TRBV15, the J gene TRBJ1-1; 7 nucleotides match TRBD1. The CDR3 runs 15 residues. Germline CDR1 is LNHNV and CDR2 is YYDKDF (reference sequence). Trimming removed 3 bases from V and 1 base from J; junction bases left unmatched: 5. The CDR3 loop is CATSSEYRGNTEAFF. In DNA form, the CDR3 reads TGTGCCACCAGCAGCGAATACAGGGGGAACACTGAAGCTTTCTTT.